Each of the 31 T cell receptor beta chains below was sequenced from the same sample in a study of CD8 T cells in ankylosing spondylitis. Findings of the study overall: Blood of patients with ankylosing spondylitis appeared to be characterized by a TCR beta motif of roughly eight highly homologous variants.

These receptors are not linked to any known antigen. TCRdb fed the 5' RACE reads into MiXCR, producing one record per CDR3 protein. The sample holds roughly 370,000 distinct CDR3 sequences, 20% to 25% seen once. The sequenced material came from blood, either unsorted or a sorted T cell fraction (not recorded which). Every receptor here comes from a male donor with ankylosing spondylitis.

This clonotype was seen more than once but under ten times. The chain's CDR3 is CASSSIAANTGELFF. Written as DNA, the CDR3 is TGTGCCAGCAGCTCCATAGCGGCCAACACCGGGGAGCTGTTTTTT. The V call is TRBV7-3, the J call TRBJ2-2, with D perhaps TRBD2 (6 bases). This CDR3 has 15 residues. V lost 4 bases, J lost 2 bases, and 11 bases lay in between. Looked up from germline, CDR1 is SGHTA and CDR2 is FQGTGA.

There are a few counts of this clonotype. The chain employs TRBV28 and TRBJ2-7, with 10 bases matching TRBD1. The CDR3 contains 15 residues. Germline V gives CDR1 MDHEN, CDR2 SYDVKM. The J segment lost 3 bases and the V segment lost 7 bases, leaving 9 bases of the junction unmatched. DNA for the CDR3: TGTGCCAGCACCCTGGGGGGGACAGGGGTCTACGAGCAGTACTTC. Its protein product is CASTLGGTGVYEQYF. Full variable domain (remainder filled in from reference TRBV28 and TRBJ2-7): DVKVTQSSRYLVKRTGEKVFLECVQDMDHENMFWYRQDPGLGLRLIYFSYDVKMKEKGDIPEGYSVSREKKERFSLILESASTNQTSMYLCASTLGGTGVYEQYFGPGTRLTVT.

This clonotype came up a few times. The chain recombines TRBV2 with TRBJ2-1, with D tentatively TRBD1 (5 bases). This CDR3 is 13 amino acids long. Germline V CDR1 and CDR2: SNHLY, FYNNEI. The ends were cut back, 11 bases at V and 9 bases at J, with 20 bases in the middle. The DNA of the CDR3 is TGTGCCGACAGCCCAGGGCGGAGCTTTGAGCAGTTCTTC. Translated: CADSPGRSFEQFF.

In its sample, this clonotype was seen a few times. The chain's CDR3 is CAISERQGIKNEQFF. The CDR3 bases are TGTGCCATCAGCGAGAGACAGGGTATTAAGAATGAGCAGTTCTTC. The V and J genes are TRBV10-3 and TRBJ2-1, with TRBD1 identical over 7 bases. V lost 6 bases, J lost 7 bases, and 12 bases stayed unmatched. The CDR3 covers 15 residues. The germline gives CDR1 ENHRY, CDR2 SYGVKD.

The chain links TRBV18 to TRBJ2-5; no definite D call. Germline CDR1 reads KGHSH; CDR2 reads LQKENI. Trimming removed 3 bases from V and 2 bases from J, with 4 bases in between. CDR3 length: 12 residues. CDR3 region: CASSPTQETQYF. The CDR3 DNA reads as TGTGCCAGCTCACCTACACAAGAGACCCAGTACTTC.

CDR3 coding DNA: TGTGCCAGCAGTCAGTCTGGGGAGACCCAGTACTTC. It translates to CASSQSGETQYF. V usage is TRBV27 and J usage is TRBJ2-5; D remains unclear. There are 12 residues in the CDR3. V lost 5 bases and J lost 5, with 9 bases in between. Germline CDR1 is MNHEY and CDR2 is SMNVEV (reference sequence).

The CDR3 loop is CASSLDGTENQPQHF. CDR3 DNA: TGTGCCAGCAGCTTGGATGGGACAGAGAATCAGCCCCAGCATTTT. J is TRBJ1-5 and V is TRBV11-2; 7 bases map to TRBD1. After removal of 3 bases from V and 4 bases from J, the junction contained 6 bases not matched to a gene. The V gene's germline CDR1 is SGHAT and CDR2 FQNNGV. The CDR3 covers 15 residues.

V usage is TRBV29-1 and J usage is TRBJ1-3; D ambiguous. Germline values: CDR1 SQVTM, CDR2 ANQGSEA. The CDR3 has 13 residues. Trimming left V 6 bases short and J 3 bases short, with 12 bases between. The CDR3 region is CSVLWSGGNTIYF. As DNA, the CDR3 is TGCAGCGTCCTATGGAGCGGTGGAAACACCATATATTTT.

V is TRBV27 and J is TRBJ2-5; 7 bases are a match to TRBD2. V trimming: 1 base; J trimming: 4 bases; junction bases outside the gene matches: 6. CDR1 and CDR2 from the germline V gene are MNHEY and SMNVEV (reference sequence). The CDR3 has 15 amino acids. CDR3 protein: CASSLWRESTETQYF. For the CDR3, the DNA is TGTGCCAGCAGTTTATGGCGGGAGAGTACAGAGACCCAGTACTTC.

This clonotype was detected only a few times. This chain uses TRBV20-1 with TRBJ2-6; 12 bases fit TRBD1. With V trimmed by 2 bases and J by 3 bases, 5 bases remained unmatched. The CDR3 length is 17 residues. Germline values: CDR1 DFQATT, CDR2 SNEGSKA (reference sequence). The CDR3 sequence: CSARTGTGGYGANVLTF. The CDR3 nucleotides read TGCAGTGCTAGAACCGGGACAGGGGGCTATGGGGCCAACGTCCTGACTTTC.

In its sample, this clonotype was seen a few times. The gene calls are TRBV27 and TRBJ2-4; 7 bases are a match to TRBD2. V lost 6 bases, J lost 0 bases, and 11 bases stayed unmatched. This CDR3 region has 17 residues. The germline gives CDR1 MNHEY, CDR2 SMNVEV (reference sequence). CDR3 sequence reads: CASSLLGSGKAKNIQYF. The CDR3 coding sequence is TGTGCCAGCAGCCTCTTGGGAAGCGGGAAAGCCAAAAACATTCAGTACTTC.

Ten or more counts support this clonotype. This chain connects TRBV6-2 or TRBV6-3 to TRBJ2-4; D call uncertain. Germline values: CDR1 MNHEY, CDR2 SVGEGT. V shed 8 bases and J shed 5 bases, with 10 bases lying between them. This CDR3 spans 12 amino acids. CDR3 coding DNA: TGTGCCAGCGTCGGGTCGGAAAACATTCAGTACTTC. Translation: CASVGSENIQYF.

The table lists this clonotype with a few counts. The gene calls are TRBV7-9 and TRBJ1-2; 9 bases agree with TRBD1. The V gene end was trimmed by 5 bases and the J gene end by 4 bases; junction bases not matched to a gene: 5. CDR1 and CDR2 (germline): SEHNR, FQNEAQ (reference sequence). The CDR3 spans 14 residues. Written as DNA, the CDR3 is TGTGCCAGCAGCAGAGGACAGGGGAGCTATGGCTACACCTTC. Its protein product is CASSRGQGSYGYTF.

This clonotype showed up many times. The chain has TRBV12-3 or TRBV12-4 and TRBJ2-1; D is ambiguous. The CDR3 extends over 12 amino acids. V was cut by 8 bases and J by 0 bases, with 5 bases left in between. CDR3 region: CASESSYNEQFF. CDR3 sequence (DNA): TGTGCCAGCGAGAGCTCCTACAATGAGCAGTTCTTC.

This clonotype showed up many times. In nucleotides, the CDR3 is TGTGCCAGCAGTCGGGGAGCCCGGGGGGAGCAGTACTTC. Translated: CASSRGARGEQYF. This chain uses TRBV6-6 with TRBJ2-7; D might be TRBD2 (6 bases). There are 13 residues in the CDR3. CDR1 is MNHNY, CDR2 SVGAGI, per germline (reference sequence). Trimming removed 5 bases from V and 7 bases from J, with 15 bases in between.

The gene calls are TRBV11-2 and TRBJ2-5; possibly TRBD1 or TRBD2 for D (5 bases each). Germline V CDR1 and CDR2: SGHAT, FQNNGV. The CDR3 loop spans 15 amino acids. Trimming took off 2 bases at V and 4 bases at J, with 14 bases between the two ends. As DNA, the CDR3 is TGTGCCAGCAGCTTAACCAGCGGCCAGGGAGAGACCCAGTACTTC. Translated, it gives CASSLTSGQGETQYF.

This chain joins TRBV30 and TRBJ2-1; 7 nucleotides align to TRBD2. The trim removed 0 bases at V and 6 bases at J, leaving 11 bases unmatched. This CDR3 comprises 16 residues. CDR1 GTSNPN and CDR2 SVGIG come from the germline V gene (reference sequence). The CDR3 sequence: CAWSVVLGGSVNEQFF. CDR3 bases: TGTGCCTGGAGTGTAGTTTTAGGCGGGAGTGTCAATGAGCAGTTCTTC.

This clonotype showed up just a few times. V is TRBV7-9 and J is TRBJ2-7, with 7 positions matching TRBD1. J was trimmed by 3 bases and V by 1 base; bases with no gene match: 6. The CDR3 contains 15 residues. Germline lookup yields CDR1 SEHNR and CDR2 FQNEAQ (reference sequence). The CDR3, as DNA: TGTGCCAGCAGCTTAGGGGACAGCTCAATCTACGAGCAGTACTTC. This gives the protein CASSLGDSSIYEQYF.

A few counts support this clonotype. The V and J genes are TRBV2 and TRBJ1-4, with D perhaps matching TRBD1 (6 bases). With 2 bases removed from V and 7 bases from J, the gap between germline ends came to 11 bases. The CDR3 spans 14 residues. Germline V CDR1 and CDR2: SNHLY, FYNNEI. CDR3 DNA sequence: TGTGCCAGCAGTGAATCGCCCAGGGGTGAAAAACTGTTTTTT. This translates into CASSESPRGEKLFF.

V usage is TRBV5-1 and J usage is TRBJ1-2; 9 bases map to TRBD1. Trimming removed 3 bases from V and 8 bases from J; junction bases left unmatched: 8. Germline CDR1 SGHRS, CDR2 YFSETQ. This CDR3 has 14 amino acids. The CDR3 coding sequence is TGCGCCAGCAGCTCTGGACAGGGGTTGGGAGGCTACACCTTC. Protein product: CASSSGQGLGGYTF.

This chain joins TRBV3-1 and TRBJ1-1; 8 bases are a match to TRBD1. J lost 6 bases, V lost 4 bases, and 7 bases had no gene match. The CDR3 is 14 residues long. Germline V CDR1 and CDR2: LGHDT, YNNKEL (reference sequence). The CDR3 bases are TGTGCCAGCAGCCCCCGGACAGGGAGCCCTGAAGCTTTCTTT. Protein sequence: CASSPRTGSPEAFF.

This clonotype appeared once. The chain employs TRBV7-9 and TRBJ2-3, with 8 bases fitting TRBD1. Trimming took 7 bases from V and 1 from J; bases not matched to a gene: 7. The CDR3 length is 15 residues. CDR1 is SEHNR and CDR2 is FQNEAQ in the germline V gene (reference sequence). The CDR3 DNA is TGTGCCAGCACCCGGGCGGGACAGGGCACAGATACGCAGTATTTT. Translated, it gives CASTRAGQGTDTQYF.

The genes are TRBV4-1 and TRBJ2-5; D not certain. The V and J ends lost 0 bases and 5 bases respectively, with 4 bases between them. Germline V gene lookup returns CDR1 MGHRA and CDR2 YSYEKL. The CDR3 is 12 residues long. CDR3 loop: CASSQEEETQYF. CDR3 bases: TGCGCCAGCAGCCAAGAAGAGGAGACCCAGTACTTC.

This sequence joins TRBV20-1 and TRBJ2-5; a weak D match, TRBD2 (6 bases). CDR1 is DFQATT and CDR2 is SNEGSKA in the germline V gene (reference sequence). This CDR3 is built from 12 residues. This chain's CDR3 is CSSGGLQETQYF. The CDR3 DNA follows: TGCAGCTCCGGGGGTTTACAAGAGACCCAGTACTTC.

At least ten counts were recorded for this clonotype. The chain couples TRBV24-1 to TRBJ2-7; TRBD2 matches at 11 bases. CDR3 length equals 15 residues. Germline V CDR1 and CDR2: KGHDR, SFDVKD. Trimming at V came to 7 bases and at J to 0 bases, leaving 4 bases not matched to a gene. The CDR3: CATSKGTSGSYEQYF. Here the CDR3 DNA reads TGTGCCACCAGCAAAGGGACTAGCGGCTCCTACGAGCAGTACTTC.

This clonotype was seen more than once but under ten times. The chain has TRBV6-2 or TRBV6-3 and TRBJ2-5; 10 nucleotides match TRBD1. This CDR3 contains 15 residues. Germline V gene lookup returns CDR1 MNHEY and CDR2 SVGEGT. V dropped 5 bases and J dropped 4; count of bases not matched to a gene: 7. Written as DNA, the CDR3 is TGTGCCAGCAGTACCACCGGGACAGGGGTAGAGACCCAGTACTTC. This sequence encodes CASSTTGTGVETQYF.

In its sample, this clonotype was seen a few times. The chain recombines TRBV5-1 with TRBJ2-3; TRBD1 matches at 7 bases. V lost 4 bases, J lost 4 bases, and 12 bases stayed unmatched. The germline V gene encodes CDR1 SGHRS and CDR2 YFSETQ. CDR3 length: 16 residues. The CDR3 DNA reads as TGCGCCAGCAGCGGTGAGACAGGGACCGCGGCAGATACGCAGTATTTT. Translated, it gives CASSGETGTAADTQYF.

This clonotype appeared once. The chain uses TRBV28 and TRBJ1-1; no clear D. Trimming removed 5 bases at V and 5 bases at J, with 15 bases between. Germline V gene sequence: CDR1 MDHEN, CDR2 SYDVKM. The length of the CDR3 is 14 residues. The chain's CDR3 is CASSGQDVGTEAFF. The CDR3, as DNA: TGTGCCAGCAGTGGGCAGGACGTAGGAACTGAAGCTTTCTTT.

This clonotype was detected a few times. J is TRBJ1-1 and V is TRBV20-1; D perhaps matches TRBD1 (5 bases). Per germline, CDR1 DFQATT and CDR2 SNEGSKA (reference sequence). V dropped 6 bases and J dropped 2 bases, with 16 bases sitting between them. The CDR3 spans 14 residues. The CDR3 coding sequence is TGCAGTGCCTCGCAGGGAAGTCAAAACACTGAAGCTTTCTTT. Translating gives CSASQGSQNTEAFF.

This clonotype appeared a few times. This sequence joins TRBV3-1 and TRBJ2-6; D gene unclear. The CDR3 spans 15 residues. The germline V gene has CDR1 LGHDT and CDR2 YNNKEL (reference sequence). Trimming stripped 6 bases from V and 0 bases from J, with 9 bases between. The CDR3 DNA is TGTGCCAGCAGGATCGGTAACTCTGGGGCCAACGTCCTGACTTTC. Its translation is CASRIGNSGANVLTF.

The chain employs TRBV3-1 and TRBJ2-1; D is unresolved. V gave up 2 bases and J gave up 10 bases, with 12 bases separating them. CDR1 and CDR2 (germline): LGHDT, YNNKEL (reference sequence). The CDR3 runs to 13 residues. CDR3 nucleotides: TGTGCCAGCAGCCAAAGCGCCCTCGAGGAGCAGTTCTTC. Its translation: CASSQSALEEQFF.